This T cell receptor (beta chain) was recorded in a study of synovial regulatory T cells in juvenile arthritis (dated by TCRdb to the mid-2010s). With respect to the entire study: Among the sequenced patients, three were classified as therapy-naive, methotrexate plus infliximab was given to one, methotrexate was given to more than 5, and treatment information was unavailable for one. Using matched patient samples, the researchers compared TCRbeta CDR3 repertoires across three groups: blood iaTreg cells, other blood Treg cells and synovial fluid Treg cells. Effector T cell subsets were also sequenced in the study cohort for comparisons, but only blood and synovial fluid Treg cells are covered by the Treg dataset alone. Treg and Teff subsets from 10 or so JIA patients with active disease were included in the TCR repertoire comparisons.

TCR repertoire donors were some 11 juvenile idiopathic arthritis patients with active disease who had not reached inactive disease, 3 polyarticular and 8 oligoarticular. The median age of the TCR-sequenced patients was just under 12 years (range roughly 2.4-25), and their median disease duration was around seven years (range 0.2-19.1). The samples used for TCR repertoire analysis were collected at two centres in Italy. Peripheral blood mononuclear cells were isolated by Histopaque-1077 density gradient and cryopreserved in around 90% FCS with roughly 10% DMSO. Overall results and qualifications from the work: Across patients, iaTreg TCR repertoires were largely private, and these iaTreg repertoires partially overlapped with synovial Teff and blood CPL repertoires. Synovial Treg cells shared more CDR3 sequences with iaTreg cells than with other blood Treg cells, and Chao-Jaccard similarity confirmed that synovial Treg cells were more closely related to iaTreg cells. Lower TCR diversity was observed in blood iaTreg cells than in other blood Treg cells, consistent with antigen-driven expansion.

The CDR3 contains 14 residues, cysteine and phenylalanine counted. Only the protein is available. The germline V gene (reference sequence) yields LNHDA for CDR1 and SQIVND for CDR2. Library preparation employed the immunoSEQ multiplex PCR assay. TCRbeta CDR3 sequencing was performed by Adaptive Biotechnologies. In the source study's methods: Repertoire similarity was assessed using the Chao-modified Jaccard index and the median clonotype overlap from 200 random subsamples at equal sample size. Similarity analyses were performed using either productive nucleotide sequences or in silico-translated amino acid sequences. Hierarchical clustering with single linkage and t-SNE based on Chao-modified Jaccard distances were used to compare repertoires. Repertoire diversity was quantified with the Renyi index, after sample size normalisation, across a range of alpha values. Entries here come from immuneACCESS through TCRdb and include only in-frame sequences with V and J called. Some clones fail to appear in such tables; in the studies checked, an unresolved V gene covers under half of the shortfall, and the cause of the remainder is unknown. V and J calls and clone size are given by that table; D and trimming were obtained from the DNA. The sample's table covers about 9,500 clones. The ten biggest clones cover roughly 2% of the sample.

Concerning this clone: Its antigen specificity is not known.

The sequenced sample consisted of Treg cells from blood. The meaning of the sample's cell subset or site label: remaining (HLA-DR-negative) circulating blood Treg cells. The sequence joins TRBV19 to TRBJ2-1; TCRdb designates TRBD2, a call that cannot be tested without DNA. This receptor was taken from a donor younger than 30 with juvenile idiopathic arthritis. The CDR3 protein: CASSMGGTGRAQFF.